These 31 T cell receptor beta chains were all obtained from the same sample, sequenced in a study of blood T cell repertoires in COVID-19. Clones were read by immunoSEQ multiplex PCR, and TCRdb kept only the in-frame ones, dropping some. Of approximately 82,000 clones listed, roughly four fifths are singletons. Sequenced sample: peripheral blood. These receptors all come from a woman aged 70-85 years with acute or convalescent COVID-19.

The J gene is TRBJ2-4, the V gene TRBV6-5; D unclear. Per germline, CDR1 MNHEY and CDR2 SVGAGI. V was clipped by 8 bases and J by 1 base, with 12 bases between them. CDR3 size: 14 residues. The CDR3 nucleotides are TGTGCCAGCGCACTTCTATCGGCCAAAAACATTCAGTACTTC. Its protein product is CASALLSAKNIQYF.

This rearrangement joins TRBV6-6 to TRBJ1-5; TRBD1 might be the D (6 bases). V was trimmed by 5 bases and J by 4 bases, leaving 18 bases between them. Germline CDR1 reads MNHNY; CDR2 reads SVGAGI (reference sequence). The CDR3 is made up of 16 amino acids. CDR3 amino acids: CASSPTGSLGNQPQHF. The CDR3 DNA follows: TGTGCCAGCAGTCCTACAGGGTCACTCGGGAATCAGCCCCAGCATTTT.

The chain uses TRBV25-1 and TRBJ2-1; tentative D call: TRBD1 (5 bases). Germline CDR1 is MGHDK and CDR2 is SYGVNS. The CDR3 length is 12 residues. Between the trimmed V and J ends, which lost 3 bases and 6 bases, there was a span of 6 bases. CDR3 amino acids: CASSDRVNEQFF. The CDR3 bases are TGTGCCAGCAGTGACAGGGTCAATGAGCAGTTCTTC.

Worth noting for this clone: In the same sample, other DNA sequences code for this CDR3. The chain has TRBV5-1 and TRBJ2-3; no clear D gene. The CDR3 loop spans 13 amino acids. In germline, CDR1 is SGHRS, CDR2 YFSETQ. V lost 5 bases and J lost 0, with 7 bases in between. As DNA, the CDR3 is TGCGCCAGCAGAGAGCCGAGCACAGATACGCAGTATTTT. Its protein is CASREPSTDTQYF.

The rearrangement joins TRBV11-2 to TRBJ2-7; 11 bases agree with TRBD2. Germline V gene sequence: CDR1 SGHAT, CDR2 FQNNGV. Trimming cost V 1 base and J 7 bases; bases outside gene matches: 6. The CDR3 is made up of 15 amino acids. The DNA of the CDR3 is TGTGCCAGCAGCTTAGGGCTAGCGGGAGGACTGGAGCAGTACTTC. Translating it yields CASSLGLAGGLEQYF.

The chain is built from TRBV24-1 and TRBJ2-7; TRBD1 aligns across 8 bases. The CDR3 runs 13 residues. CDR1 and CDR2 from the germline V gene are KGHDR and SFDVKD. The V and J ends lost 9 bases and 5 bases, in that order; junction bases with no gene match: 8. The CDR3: CATQDRATNEQYF. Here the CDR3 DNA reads TGTGCCACCCAGGACAGGGCGACGAACGAGCAGTACTTC.

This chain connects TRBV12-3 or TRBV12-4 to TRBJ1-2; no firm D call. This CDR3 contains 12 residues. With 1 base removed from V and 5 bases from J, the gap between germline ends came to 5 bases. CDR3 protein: CASSLGPYGYTF. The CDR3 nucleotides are TGTGCCAGCAGTTTAGGGCCATATGGCTACACCTTC.

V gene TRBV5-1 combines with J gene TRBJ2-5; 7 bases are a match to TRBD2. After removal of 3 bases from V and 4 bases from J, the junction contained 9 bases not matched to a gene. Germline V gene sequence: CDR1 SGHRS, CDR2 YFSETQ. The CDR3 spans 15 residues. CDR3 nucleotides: TGCGCCAGCAGCTGGGATGGGCGGGAGACAGAGACCCAGTACTTC. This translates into CASSWDGRETETQYF. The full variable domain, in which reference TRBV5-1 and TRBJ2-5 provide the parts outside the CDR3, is KAGVTQTPRYLIKTRGQQVTLSCSPISGHRSVSWYQQTPGQGLQFLFEYFSETQRNKGNFPGRFSGRQFSNSRSEMNVSTLELGDSALYLCASSWDGRETETQYFGPGTRLLVL.

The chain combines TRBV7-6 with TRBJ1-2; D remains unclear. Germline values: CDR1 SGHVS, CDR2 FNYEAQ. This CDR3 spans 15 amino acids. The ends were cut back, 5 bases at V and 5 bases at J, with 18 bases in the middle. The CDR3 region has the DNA TGTGCCAGCAGCCTATCGGGGTCTGGAGCATATGGCTACACCTTC. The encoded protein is CASSLSGSGAYGYTF.

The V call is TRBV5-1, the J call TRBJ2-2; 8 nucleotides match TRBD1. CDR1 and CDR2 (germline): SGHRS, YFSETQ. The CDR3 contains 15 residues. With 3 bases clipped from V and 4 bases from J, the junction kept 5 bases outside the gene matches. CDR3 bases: TGCGCCAGCAGCTGGACAGGGTCTAGCACCGGGGAGCTGTTTTTT. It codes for CASSWTGSSTGELFF.

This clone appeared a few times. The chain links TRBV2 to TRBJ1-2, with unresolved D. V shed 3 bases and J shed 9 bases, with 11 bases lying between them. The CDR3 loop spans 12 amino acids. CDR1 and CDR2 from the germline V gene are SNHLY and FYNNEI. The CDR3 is CASSDSFSRYTF. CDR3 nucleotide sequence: TGTGCCAGCAGTGATTCTTTTAGTCGCTACACCTTC.

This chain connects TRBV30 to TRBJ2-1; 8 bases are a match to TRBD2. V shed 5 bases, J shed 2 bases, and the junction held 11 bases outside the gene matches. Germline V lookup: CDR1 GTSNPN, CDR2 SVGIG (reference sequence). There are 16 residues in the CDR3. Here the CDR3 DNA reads TGTGCCTGGGGGATCGGTTCGGGACTAGCCTACAATGAGCAGTTCTTC. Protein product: CAWGIGSGLAYNEQFF.

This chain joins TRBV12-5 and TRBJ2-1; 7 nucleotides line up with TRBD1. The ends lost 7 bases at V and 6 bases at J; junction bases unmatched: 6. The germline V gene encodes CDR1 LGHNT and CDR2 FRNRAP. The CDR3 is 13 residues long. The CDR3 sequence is CASVSRTGNEQFF. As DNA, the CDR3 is TGTGCTAGTGTCTCCAGGACAGGCAATGAGCAGTTCTTC.

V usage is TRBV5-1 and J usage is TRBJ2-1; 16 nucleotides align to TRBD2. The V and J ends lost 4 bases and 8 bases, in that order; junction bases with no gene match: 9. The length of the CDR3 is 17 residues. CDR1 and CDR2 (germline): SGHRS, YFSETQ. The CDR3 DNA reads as TGCGCCAGCAGCATAGGGACTAGCGGGAGGGCCATTGATGAGCAGTTCTTC. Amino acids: CASSIGTSGRAIDEQFF. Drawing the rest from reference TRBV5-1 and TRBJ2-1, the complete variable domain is KAGVTQTPRYLIKTRGQQVTLSCSPISGHRSVSWYQQTPGQGLQFLFEYFSETQRNKGNFPGRFSGRQFSNSRSEMNVSTLELGDSALYLCASSIGTSGRAIDEQFFGPGTRLTVL.

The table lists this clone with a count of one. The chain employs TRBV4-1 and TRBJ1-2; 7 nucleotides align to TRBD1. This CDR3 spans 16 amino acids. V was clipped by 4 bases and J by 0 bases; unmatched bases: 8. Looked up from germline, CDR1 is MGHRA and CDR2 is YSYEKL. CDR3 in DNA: TGCGCCAGCAGCCGGACTGGACAGGCGACTAACTATGGCTACACCTTC. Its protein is CASSRTGQATNYGYTF.

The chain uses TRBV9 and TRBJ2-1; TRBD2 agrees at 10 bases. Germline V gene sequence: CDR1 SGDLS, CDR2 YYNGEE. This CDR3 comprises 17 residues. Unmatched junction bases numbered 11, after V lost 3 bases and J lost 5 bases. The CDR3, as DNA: TGTGCCAGCAGCGGCCGACTTACTAGCGGGACCAACAATGAGCAGTTCTTC. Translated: CASSGRLTSGTNNEQFF.

The chain's CDR3 is CASSGQGTGTDTQYF. The CDR3, as DNA: TGCGCCAGCAGTGGGCAGGGTACGGGCACAGATACGCAGTATTTT. The chain recombines TRBV5-1 with TRBJ2-3; D is possibly TRBD1 (5 bases). Germline values: CDR1 SGHRS, CDR2 YFSETQ. The CDR3 loop spans 15 amino acids. V lost 5 bases and J 1 base, leaving 14 bases between the germline ends.

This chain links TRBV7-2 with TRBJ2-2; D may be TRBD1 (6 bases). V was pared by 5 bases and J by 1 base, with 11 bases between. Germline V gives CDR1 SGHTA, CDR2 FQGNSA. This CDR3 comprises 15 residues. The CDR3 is CASSLKGGNTGELFF. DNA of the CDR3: TGTGCCAGCAGCCTAAAAGGGGGGAACACCGGGGAGCTGTTTTTT.

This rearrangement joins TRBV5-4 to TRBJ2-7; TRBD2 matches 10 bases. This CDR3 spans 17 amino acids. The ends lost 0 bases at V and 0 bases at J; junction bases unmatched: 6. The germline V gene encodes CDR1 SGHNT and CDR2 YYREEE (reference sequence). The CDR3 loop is CASSLGGLADLSYEQYF. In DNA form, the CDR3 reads TGTGCCAGCAGCTTGGGAGGACTAGCGGACCTCTCCTACGAGCAGTACTTC.

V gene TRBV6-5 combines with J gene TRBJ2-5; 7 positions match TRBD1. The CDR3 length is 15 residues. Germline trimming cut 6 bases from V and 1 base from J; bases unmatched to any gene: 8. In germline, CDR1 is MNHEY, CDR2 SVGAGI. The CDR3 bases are TGTGCCAGCAGGTATACGGGACAGCTCCAAGAGACCCAGTACTTC. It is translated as CASRYTGQLQETQYF.

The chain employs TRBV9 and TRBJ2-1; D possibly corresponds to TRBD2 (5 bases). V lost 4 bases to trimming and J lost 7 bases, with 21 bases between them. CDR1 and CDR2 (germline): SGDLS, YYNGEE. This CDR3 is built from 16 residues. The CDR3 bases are TGTGCCAGCAGCCCTTCGGGCGGGCGAGGTGGAAATGAGCAGTTCTTC. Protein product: CASSPSGGRGGNEQFF.

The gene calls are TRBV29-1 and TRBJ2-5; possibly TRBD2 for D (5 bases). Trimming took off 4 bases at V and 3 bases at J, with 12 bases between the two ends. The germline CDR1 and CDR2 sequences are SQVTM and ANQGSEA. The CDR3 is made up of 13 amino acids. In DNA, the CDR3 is TGCAGCGTTGCCCCCACGGGGAAAGAGACCCAGTACTTC. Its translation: CSVAPTGKETQYF.

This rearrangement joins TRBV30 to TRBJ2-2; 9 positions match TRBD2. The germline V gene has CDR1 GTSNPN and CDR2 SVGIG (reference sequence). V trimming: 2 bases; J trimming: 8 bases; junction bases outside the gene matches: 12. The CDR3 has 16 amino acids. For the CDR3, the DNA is TGTGCCTGGAGTCCCCCGGTTCTAGCGGGATCTGGGGAGCTGTTTTTT. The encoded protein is CAWSPPVLAGSGELFF.

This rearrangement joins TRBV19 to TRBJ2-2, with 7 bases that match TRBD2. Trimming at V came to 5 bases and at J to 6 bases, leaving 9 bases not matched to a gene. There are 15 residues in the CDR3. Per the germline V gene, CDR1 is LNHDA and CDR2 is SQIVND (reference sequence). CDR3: CASSRGSGVAGELFF. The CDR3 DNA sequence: TGTGCCAGTAGTCGGGGGAGCGGGGTTGCCGGGGAGCTGTTTTTT.

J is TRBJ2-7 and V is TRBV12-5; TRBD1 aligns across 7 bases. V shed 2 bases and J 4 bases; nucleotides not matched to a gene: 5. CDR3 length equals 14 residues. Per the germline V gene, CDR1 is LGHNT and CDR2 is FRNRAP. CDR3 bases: TGTGCTAGTGGTTTGAACAGGGGCGAGTACGAGCAGTACTTC. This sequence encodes CASGLNRGEYEQYF.

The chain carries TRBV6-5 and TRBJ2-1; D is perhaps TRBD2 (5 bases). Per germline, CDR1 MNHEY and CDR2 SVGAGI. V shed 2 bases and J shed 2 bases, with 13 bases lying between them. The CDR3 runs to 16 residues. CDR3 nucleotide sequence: TGTGCCAGCAGTTACAAATCTAGCTCTACCTACAATGAGCAGTTCTTC. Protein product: CASSYKSSSTYNEQFF.

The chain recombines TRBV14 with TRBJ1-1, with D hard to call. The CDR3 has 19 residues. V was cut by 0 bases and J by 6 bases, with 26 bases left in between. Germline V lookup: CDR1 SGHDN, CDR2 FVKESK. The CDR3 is CASSQDPRRSPQQKAEAFF. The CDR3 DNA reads TGTGCCAGCAGCCAAGATCCCCGCAGGTCCCCTCAGCAGAAAGCTGAAGCTTTCTTT.

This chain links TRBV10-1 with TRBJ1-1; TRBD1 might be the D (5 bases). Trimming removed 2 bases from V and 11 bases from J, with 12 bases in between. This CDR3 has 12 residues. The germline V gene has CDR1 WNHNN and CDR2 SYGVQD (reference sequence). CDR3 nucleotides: TGCGCCAGCAGTGAGCGGCGGGGCCTCGCTTTCTTT. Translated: CASSERRGLAFF.

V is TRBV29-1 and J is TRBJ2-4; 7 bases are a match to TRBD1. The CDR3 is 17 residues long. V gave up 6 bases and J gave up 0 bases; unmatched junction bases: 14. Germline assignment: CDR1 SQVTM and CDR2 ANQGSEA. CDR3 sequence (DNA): TGCAGCGTCGAAAACCGGGACAGCTTACTAGCCAAAAACATTCAGTACTTC. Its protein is CSVENRDSLLAKNIQYF.

For the CDR3, the DNA is TGTGCCAGCACCATAGCGGGAGGGCCGGGCAATGAGCAGTTCTTC. Protein product: CASTIAGGPGNEQFF. V is TRBV2 and J is TRBJ2-1; the match to TRBD2 covers 11 bases. The germline CDR1 and CDR2 sequences are SNHLY and FYNNEI. The V and J ends lost 7 bases and 6 bases, in that order; junction bases with no gene match: 8. The CDR3 consists of 15 residues.

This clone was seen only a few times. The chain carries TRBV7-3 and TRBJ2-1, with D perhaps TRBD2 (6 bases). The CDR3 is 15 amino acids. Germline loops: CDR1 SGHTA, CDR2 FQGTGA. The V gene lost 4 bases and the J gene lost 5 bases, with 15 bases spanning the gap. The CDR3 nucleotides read TGTGCCAGCAGCTCCTCTCCGGGAGAAAACAATGAGCAGTTCTTC. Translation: CASSSSPGENNEQFF.